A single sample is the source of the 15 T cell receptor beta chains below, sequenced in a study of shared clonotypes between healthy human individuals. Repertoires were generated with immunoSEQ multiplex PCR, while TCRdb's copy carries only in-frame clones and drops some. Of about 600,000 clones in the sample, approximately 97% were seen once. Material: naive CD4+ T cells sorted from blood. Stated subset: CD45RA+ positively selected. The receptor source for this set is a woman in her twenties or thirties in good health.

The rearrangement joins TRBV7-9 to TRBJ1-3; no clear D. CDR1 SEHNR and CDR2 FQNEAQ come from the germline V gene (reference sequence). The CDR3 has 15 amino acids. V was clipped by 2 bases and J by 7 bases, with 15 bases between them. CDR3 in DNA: TGTGCCAGCAGCTTACAGCCGGCCCATCACAACACCATATATTTT. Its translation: CASSLQPAHHNTIYF.

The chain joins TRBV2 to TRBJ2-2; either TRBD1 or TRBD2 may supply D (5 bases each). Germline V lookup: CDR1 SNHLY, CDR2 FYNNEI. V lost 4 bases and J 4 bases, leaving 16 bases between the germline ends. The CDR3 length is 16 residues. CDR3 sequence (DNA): TGTGCCAGCAGTGTTGAGGGAGCAGGGCGCACCGGGGAGCTGTTTTTT. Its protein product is CASSVEGAGRTGELFF.

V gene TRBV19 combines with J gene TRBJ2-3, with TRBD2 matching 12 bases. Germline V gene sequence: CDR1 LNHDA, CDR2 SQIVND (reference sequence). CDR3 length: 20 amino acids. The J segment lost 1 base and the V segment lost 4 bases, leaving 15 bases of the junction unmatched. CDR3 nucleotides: TGTGCCAGTAGTACCCGACTAGCGGGAGATTGGGACTGGGGCACAGATACGCAGTATTTT. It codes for CASSTRLAGDWDWGTDTQYF.

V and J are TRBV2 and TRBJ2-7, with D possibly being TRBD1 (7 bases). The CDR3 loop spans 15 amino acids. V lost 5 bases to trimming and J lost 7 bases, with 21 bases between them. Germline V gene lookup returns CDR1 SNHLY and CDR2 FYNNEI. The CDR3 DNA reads TGTGCCAGCAGTATCCGGGACAGAATGGCGGGGGAGCAGTACTTC. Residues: CASSIRDRMAGEQYF.

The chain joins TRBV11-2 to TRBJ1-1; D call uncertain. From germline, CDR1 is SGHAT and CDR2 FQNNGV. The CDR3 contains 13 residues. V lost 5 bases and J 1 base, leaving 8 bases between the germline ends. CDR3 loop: CASSHTENTEAFF. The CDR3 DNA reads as TGTGCCAGCAGCCACACAGAGAACACTGAAGCTTTCTTT.

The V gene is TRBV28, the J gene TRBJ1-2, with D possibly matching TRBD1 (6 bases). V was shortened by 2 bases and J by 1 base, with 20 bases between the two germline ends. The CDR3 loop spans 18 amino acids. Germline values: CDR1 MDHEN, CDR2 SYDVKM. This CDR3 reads CASSLASIRGQLNYGYTF. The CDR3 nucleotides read TGTGCCAGCAGTTTAGCGTCAATTCGAGGACAGCTTAACTATGGCTACACCTTC.

The CDR3 DNA reads as TGTGCCAGCAGTCGCTTCGGGGGGTCCTACGAGCAGTACTTC. Amino acids: CASSRFGGSYEQYF. The chain carries TRBV11-2 and TRBJ2-7, with 7 bases that match TRBD2. This CDR3 has 14 residues. Germline assignment: CDR1 SGHAT and CDR2 FQNNGV. V shed 6 bases and J 1 base; nucleotides not matched to a gene: 6.

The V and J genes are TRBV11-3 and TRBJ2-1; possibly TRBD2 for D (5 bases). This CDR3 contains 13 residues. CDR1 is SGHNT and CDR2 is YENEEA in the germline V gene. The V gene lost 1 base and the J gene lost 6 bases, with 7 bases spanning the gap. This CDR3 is CASSLGGINEQFF. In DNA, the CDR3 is TGTGCCAGCAGCTTAGGAGGGATCAATGAGCAGTTCTTC.

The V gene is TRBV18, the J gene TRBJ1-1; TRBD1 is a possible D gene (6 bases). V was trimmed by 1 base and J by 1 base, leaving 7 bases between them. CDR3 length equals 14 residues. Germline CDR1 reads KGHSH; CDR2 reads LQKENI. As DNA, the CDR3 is TGTGCCAGCTCACCACAACAGGGGAACACTGAAGCTTTCTTT. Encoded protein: CASSPQQGNTEAFF.

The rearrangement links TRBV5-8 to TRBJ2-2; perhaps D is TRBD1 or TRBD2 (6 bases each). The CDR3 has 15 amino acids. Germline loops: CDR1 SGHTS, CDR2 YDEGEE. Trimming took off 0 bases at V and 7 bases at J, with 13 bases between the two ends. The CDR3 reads CASSLAGARVGELFF. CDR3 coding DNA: TGTGCCAGCAGCTTGGCGGGGGCTCGTGTCGGGGAGCTGTTTTTT.

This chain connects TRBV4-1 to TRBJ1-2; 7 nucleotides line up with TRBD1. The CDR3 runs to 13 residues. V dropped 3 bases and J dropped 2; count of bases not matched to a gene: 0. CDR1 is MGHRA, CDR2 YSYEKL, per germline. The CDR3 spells CASSQTGNYGYTF. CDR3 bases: TGCGCCAGCAGCCAGACAGGGAACTATGGCTACACCTTC.

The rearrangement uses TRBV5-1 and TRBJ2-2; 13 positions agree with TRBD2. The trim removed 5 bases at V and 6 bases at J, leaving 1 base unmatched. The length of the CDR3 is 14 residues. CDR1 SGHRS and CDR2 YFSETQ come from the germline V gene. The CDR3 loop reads CASRLAGGAGELFF. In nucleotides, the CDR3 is TGCGCCAGCAGACTAGCGGGGGGGGCCGGGGAGCTGTTTTTT.

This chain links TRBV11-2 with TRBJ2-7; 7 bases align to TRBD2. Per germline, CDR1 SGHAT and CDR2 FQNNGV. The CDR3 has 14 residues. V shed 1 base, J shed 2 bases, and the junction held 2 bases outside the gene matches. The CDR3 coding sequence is TGTGCCAGCAGCTTAGTAGGGACTACCTACGAGCAGTACTTC. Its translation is CASSLVGTTYEQYF.

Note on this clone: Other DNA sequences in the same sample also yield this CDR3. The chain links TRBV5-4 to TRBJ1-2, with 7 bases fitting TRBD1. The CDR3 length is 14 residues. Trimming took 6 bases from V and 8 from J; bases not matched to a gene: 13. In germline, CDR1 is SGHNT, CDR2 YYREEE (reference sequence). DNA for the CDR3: TGTGCCAGCACCTTTGACAGGGAGGGGGGGGGCTACACCTTC. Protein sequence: CASTFDREGGGYTF.

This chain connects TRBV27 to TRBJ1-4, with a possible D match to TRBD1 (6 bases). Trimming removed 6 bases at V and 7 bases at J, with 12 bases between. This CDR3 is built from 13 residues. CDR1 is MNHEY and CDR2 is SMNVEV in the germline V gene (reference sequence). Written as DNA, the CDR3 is TGTGCCAGCAGCCTCCAGGGGAGTGAAAAACTGTTTTTT. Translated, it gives CASSLQGSEKLFF.